Detailed here is one T cell receptor (beta chain). The sample is drawn from a study of blood T cell repertoires in COVID-19. Here immunoSEQ multiplex PCR was the method, and the copy in TCRdb shows in-frame clones only, minus some. The sample consists of about 94,000 clones, 85% to 90% of them appearing once. Germline V CDR1 and CDR2: SGHTA, FQGTGA. V lost 1 base and J 3 bases, leaving 8 bases between the germline ends. The CDR3 runs to 14 residues. Input material: peripheral blood. The sequence was collected from an older woman in a cohort sampled during active or convalescent COVID-19. This sequence joins TRBV7-3 and TRBJ2-3; D gene unclear. The CDR3 DNA reads as TGTGCCAGCAGCTTAAGTCCGGGTACAGATACGCAGTATTTT. Amino acids: CASSLSPGTDTQYF. Drawing the rest from reference TRBV7-3 and TRBJ2-3, the complete variable domain is GAGVSQTPSNKVTEKGKYVELRCDPISGHTALYWYRQSLGQGPEFLIYFQGTGAADDSGLPNDRFFAVRPEGSVSTLKIQRTERGDSAVYLCASSLSPGTDTQYFGPGTRLTVL.